The clone carrying this T cell receptor beta chain was seen ten or more times. Antigen specificity is unknown. These data belong to a study of cytomegalovirus exposure and HLA in healthy donors. Findings and caveats of the study: The study had only CMV serostatus as immune exposure information. Among the CMV-associated chains, a few were confirmed in vitro as specific for CMV antigens. Some V segments, TRBV6-2 and TRBV6-3 among them, were indistinguishable and were therefore excluded. TCR beta sequences reportedly predicted the HLA-A and HLA-B alleles of most subjects accurately.

The germline gives CDR1 SGHTA, CDR2 FQGNSA. The germline V and J ends were trimmed by 5 bases and 0 bases, with 11 bases remaining between them. The CDR3 consists of 14 residues. PCR was performed using 60 Vbeta and 13 Jbeta primers. The method was immunoSEQ multiplex PCR; TCRdb's version includes in-frame clones alone and lacks a portion of them. The sample lists roughly 140,000 clones, over 8% seen once, with less than 2% in the top ten. V and J are TRBV7-2 and TRBJ2-7, with D possibly matching TRBD1 (5 bases). The specimen sequenced was PBMCs. The sequence derives from a male donor in good health and CMV-seronegative. The CDR3 DNA follows: TGTGCCAGCAGCGTACAGGACCTCTCCTACGAGCAGTACTTC. It yields the protein CASSVQDLSYEQYF.